The source of this T cell receptor (beta chain) is a study of T cells after yellow fever vaccination. V lost 0 bases and J lost 5, with 4 bases in between. Germline assignment: CDR1 MNHEY and CDR2 SVGAGI. There are 13 residues in the CDR3. TCRdb fed the 5' RACE reads into MiXCR, producing one record per CDR3 protein. This table has about 85,000 distinct CDR3 sequences, less than 15% appearing once. This clonotype was counted a few times. The rearrangement joins TRBV6-5 to TRBJ2-2; D is unresolved. The sample here was CD8+ T cells not binding an NS4B(214-222) dextramer, sorted from PBMCs, taken less than 25 days after the first yellow fever vaccination. This TCR came from a man aged 18 to 30 who received the YFV17D yellow fever vaccine. The CDR3 nucleotides read TGTGCCAGCAGTTACTCCTGGACCGGGGAGCTGTTTTTT. It is translated as CASSYSWTGELFF.